This record covers a single T cell receptor beta chain. This CDR3 comprises 15 residues. Per germline, CDR1 LNHDA and CDR2 SQIVND (reference sequence). The germline V and J ends were trimmed by 4 bases and 4 bases, with 13 bases remaining between them. Authors' processing steps: Cell counts per sample came from amplifying reference gene primers. Here immunoSEQ multiplex PCR was the method, and the copy in TCRdb shows in-frame clones only, minus some. D and trimming were read from the DNA, whereas the V and J calls and clone size are those reported in that table. The data contain 150,000 to 200,000 clones, over 80% of them singletons. The data derive from a study of blood T cell repertoires in COVID-19. Turning to the study itself: Sites across the United States, Italy and Spain contributed samples from acute and convalescent COVID-19. T cells, B-cell-depleted T cells, or PBMCs supplied cDNA or gDNA.

The TCR originated in an older woman with acute or convalescent COVID-19. The chain carries TRBV19 and TRBJ1-4; tentative D call: TRBD1 (5 bases). Sequencing was carried out using peripheral blood. For the CDR3, the DNA is TGTGCCAGTAGTACCACCGGACAACGTAATGAAAAACTGTTTTTT. Encoded protein: CASSTTGQRNEKLFF.